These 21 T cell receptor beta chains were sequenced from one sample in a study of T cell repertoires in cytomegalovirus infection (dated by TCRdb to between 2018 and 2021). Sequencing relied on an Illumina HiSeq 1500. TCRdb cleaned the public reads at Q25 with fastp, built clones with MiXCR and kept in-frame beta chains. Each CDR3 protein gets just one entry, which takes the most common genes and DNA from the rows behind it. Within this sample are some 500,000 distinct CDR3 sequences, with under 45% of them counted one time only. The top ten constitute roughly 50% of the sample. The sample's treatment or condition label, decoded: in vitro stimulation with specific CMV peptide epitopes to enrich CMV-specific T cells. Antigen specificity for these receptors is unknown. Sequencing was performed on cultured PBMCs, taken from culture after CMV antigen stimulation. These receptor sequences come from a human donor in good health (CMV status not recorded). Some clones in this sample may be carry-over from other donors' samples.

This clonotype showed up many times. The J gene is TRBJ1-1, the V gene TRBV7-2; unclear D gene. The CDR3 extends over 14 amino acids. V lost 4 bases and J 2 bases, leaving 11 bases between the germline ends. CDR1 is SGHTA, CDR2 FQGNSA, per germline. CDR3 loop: CASSSSRSNTEAFF. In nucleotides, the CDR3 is TGTGCCAGCAGCTCCTCCCGTTCCAACACTGAAGCTTTCTTT.

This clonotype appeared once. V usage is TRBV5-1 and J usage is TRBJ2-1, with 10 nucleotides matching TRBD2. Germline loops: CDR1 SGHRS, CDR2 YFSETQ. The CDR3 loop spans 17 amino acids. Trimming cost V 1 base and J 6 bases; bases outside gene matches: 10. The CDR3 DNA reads TGCGCCAGCAGCTTGACAGCGGGAGGGCCGGTTGGCAATGAGCAGTTCTTC. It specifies CASSLTAGGPVGNEQFF.

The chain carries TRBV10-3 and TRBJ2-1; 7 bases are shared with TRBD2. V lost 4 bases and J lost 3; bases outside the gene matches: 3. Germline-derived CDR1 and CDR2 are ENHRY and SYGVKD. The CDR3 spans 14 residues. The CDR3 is CAISGASGYNEQFF. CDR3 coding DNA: TGTGCCATCAGTGGGGCTAGCGGCTACAATGAGCAGTTCTTC.

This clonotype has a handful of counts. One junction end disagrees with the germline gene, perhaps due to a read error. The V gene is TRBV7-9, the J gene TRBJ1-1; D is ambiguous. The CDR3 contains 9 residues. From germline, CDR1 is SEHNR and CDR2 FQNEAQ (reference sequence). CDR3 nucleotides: TGTGCCAGCACCCGCGATGGGAGATTT. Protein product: CASTRDGRF.

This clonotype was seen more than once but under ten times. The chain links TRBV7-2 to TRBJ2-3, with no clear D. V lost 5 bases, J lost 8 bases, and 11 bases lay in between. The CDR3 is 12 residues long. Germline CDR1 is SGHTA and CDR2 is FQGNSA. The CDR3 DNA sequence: TGTGCCAGCAGCCCTATTTGGGGTACGCAGTATTTT. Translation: CASSPIWGTQYF. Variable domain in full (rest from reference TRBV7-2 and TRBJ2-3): GAGVSQSPSNKVTEKGKDVELRCDPISGHTALYWYRQSLGQGLEFLIYFQGNSAPDKSGLPSDRFSAERTGGSVSTLTIQRTQQEDSAVYLCASSPIWGTQYFGPGTRLTVL.

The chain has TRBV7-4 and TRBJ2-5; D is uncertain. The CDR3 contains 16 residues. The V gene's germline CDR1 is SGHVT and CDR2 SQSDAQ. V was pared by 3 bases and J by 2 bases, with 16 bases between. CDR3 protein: CASSFGRGVLQETQYF. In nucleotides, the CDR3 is TGTGCCAGCAGCTTCGGACGTGGTGTGCTTCAAGAGACCCAGTACTTC. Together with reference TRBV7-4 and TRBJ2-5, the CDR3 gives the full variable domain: GAGVSQSPRYKVAKRGRDVALRCDSISGHVTLYWYRQTLGQGSEVLTYSQSDAQRDKSGRPSGRFSAERPERSVSTLKIQRTEQGDSAVYLCASSFGRGVLQETQYFGPGTRLLVL.

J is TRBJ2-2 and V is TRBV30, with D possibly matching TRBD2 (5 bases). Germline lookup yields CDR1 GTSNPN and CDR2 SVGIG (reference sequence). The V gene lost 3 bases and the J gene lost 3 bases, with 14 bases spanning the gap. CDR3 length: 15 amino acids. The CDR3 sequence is CAWSHASGDTGELFF. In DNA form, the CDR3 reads TGTGCCTGGAGCCACGCCAGCGGCGACACCGGGGAGCTGTTTTTT.

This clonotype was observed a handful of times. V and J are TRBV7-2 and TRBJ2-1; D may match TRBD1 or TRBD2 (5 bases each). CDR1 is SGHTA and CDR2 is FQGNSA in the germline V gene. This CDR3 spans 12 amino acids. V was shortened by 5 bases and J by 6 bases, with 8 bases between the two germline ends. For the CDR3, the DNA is TGTGCCAGCAGCCGGGACCTCAATGAGCAGTTCTTC. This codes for CASSRDLNEQFF. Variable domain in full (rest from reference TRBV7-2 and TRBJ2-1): GAGVSQSPSNKVTEKGKDVELRCDPISGHTALYWYRQSLGQGLEFLIYFQGNSAPDKSGLPSDRFSAERTGGSVSTLTIQRTQQEDSAVYLCASSRDLNEQFFGPGTRLTVL.

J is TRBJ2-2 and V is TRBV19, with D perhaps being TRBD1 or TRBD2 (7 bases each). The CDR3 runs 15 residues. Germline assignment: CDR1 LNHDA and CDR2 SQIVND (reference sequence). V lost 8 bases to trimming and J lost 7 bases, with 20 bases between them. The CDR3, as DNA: TGTGCCAGTCTGGGAGGGGGCACCCTCGGCGGGGAGCTGTTTTTT. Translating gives CASLGGGTLGGELFF.

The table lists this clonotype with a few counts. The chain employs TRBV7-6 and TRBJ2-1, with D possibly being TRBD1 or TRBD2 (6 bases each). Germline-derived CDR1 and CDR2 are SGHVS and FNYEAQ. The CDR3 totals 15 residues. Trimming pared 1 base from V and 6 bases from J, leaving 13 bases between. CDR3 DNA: TGTGCCAGCAGCTTAGGGGGGGCGTCTGCCAATGAGCAGTTCTTC. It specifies CASSLGGASANEQFF.

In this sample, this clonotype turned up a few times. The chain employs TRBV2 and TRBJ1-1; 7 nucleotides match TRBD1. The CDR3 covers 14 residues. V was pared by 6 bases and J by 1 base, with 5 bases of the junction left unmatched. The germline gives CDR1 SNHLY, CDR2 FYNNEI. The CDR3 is CASRRQGGNTEAFF. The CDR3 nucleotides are TGTGCCAGCAGGCGACAGGGTGGGAACACTGAAGCTTTCTTT.

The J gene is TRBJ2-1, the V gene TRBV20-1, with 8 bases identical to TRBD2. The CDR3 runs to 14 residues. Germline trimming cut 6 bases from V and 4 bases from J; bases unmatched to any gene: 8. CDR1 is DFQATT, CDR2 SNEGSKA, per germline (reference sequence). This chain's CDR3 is CSAQAGDGYNEQFF. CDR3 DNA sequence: TGCAGTGCCCAAGCGGGAGACGGGTACAATGAGCAGTTCTTC.

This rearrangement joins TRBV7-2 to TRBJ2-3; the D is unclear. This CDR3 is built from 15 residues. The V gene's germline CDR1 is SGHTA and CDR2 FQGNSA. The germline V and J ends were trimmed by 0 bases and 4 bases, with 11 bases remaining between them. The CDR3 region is CASSLARLWPDTQYF. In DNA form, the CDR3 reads TGTGCCAGCAGCTTAGCGCGACTCTGGCCAGATACGCAGTATTTT. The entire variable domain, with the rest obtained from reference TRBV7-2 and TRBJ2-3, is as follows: GAGVSQSPSNKVTEKGKDVELRCDPISGHTALYWYRQSLGQGLEFLIYFQGNSAPDKSGLPSDRFSAERTGGSVSTLTIQRTQQEDSAVYLCASSLARLWPDTQYFGPGTRLTVL.

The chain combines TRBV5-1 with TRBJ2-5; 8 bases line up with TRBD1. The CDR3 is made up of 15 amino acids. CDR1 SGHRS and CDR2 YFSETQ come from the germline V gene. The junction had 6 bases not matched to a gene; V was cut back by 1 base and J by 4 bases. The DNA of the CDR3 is TGCGCCAGCAGCTTGCAGGGGGCTTCTCCAGAGACCCAGTACTTC. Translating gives CASSLQGASPETQYF.

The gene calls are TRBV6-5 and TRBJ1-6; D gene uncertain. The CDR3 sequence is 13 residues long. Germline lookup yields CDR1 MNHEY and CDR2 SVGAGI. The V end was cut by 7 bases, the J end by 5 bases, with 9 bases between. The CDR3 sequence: CASTRGHNSPLHF. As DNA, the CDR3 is TGTGCCAGCACCCGAGGACATAATTCACCCCTCCACTTT.

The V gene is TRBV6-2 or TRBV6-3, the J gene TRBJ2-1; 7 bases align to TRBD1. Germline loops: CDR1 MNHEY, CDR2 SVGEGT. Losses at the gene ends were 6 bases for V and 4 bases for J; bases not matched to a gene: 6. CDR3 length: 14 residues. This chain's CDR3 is CASRRTGLYNEQFF. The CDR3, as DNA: TGTGCCAGCAGGCGGACAGGACTTTACAATGAGCAGTTCTTC.

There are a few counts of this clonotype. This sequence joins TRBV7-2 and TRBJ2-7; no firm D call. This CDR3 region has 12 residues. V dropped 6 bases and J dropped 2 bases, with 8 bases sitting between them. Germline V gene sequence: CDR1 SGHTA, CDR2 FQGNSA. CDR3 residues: CASSGNPYEQYF. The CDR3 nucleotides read TGTGCCAGCAGTGGAAACCCCTACGAGCAGTACTTC.

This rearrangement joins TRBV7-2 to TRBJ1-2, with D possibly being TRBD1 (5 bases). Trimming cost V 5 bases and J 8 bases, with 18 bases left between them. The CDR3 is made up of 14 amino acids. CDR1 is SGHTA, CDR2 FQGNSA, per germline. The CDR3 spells CASSPRQNVWGYTF. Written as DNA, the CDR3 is TGTGCCAGCAGCCCACGACAGAACGTTTGGGGCTACACCTTC.

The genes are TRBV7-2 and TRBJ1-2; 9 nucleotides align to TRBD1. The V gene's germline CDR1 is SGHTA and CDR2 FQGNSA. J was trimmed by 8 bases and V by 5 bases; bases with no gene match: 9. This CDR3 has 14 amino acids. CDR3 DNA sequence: TGTGCCAGCAGCCGGGACAGGGAGGCGAGCGGCTACACCTTC. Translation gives CASSRDREASGYTF.

The CDR3 DNA reads TGTGCCAGCAGAAACTCTTCTGGGCAGTTCTTC. The encoded protein is CASRNSSGQFF. The gene calls are TRBV2 and TRBJ2-1; D unresolved. CDR1 and CDR2 (germline): SNHLY, FYNNEI. V dropped 6 bases and J dropped 12 bases, with 12 bases sitting between them. CDR3 length: 11 residues.

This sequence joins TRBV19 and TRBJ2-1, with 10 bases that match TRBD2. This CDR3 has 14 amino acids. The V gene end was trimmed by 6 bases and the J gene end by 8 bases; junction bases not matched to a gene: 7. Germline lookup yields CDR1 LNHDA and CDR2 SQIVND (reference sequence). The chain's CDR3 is CASRGLAGAYEQFF. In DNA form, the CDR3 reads TGTGCCAGTAGGGGGCTAGCGGGAGCGTATGAGCAGTTCTTC.